The following is a TCR beta chain sequence with its context. Methods used by the authors: Amplification from reference gene primers served as the basis for estimated nucleated cell counts. Sequencing was performed with immunoSEQ multiplex PCR; in TCRdb, only in-frame clones are kept and a portion is missing. V and J calls and clone size are copied from that table; D and trimming were computed from the DNA. This sample has under 300,000 clones, with more than 80% found just once. The V gene lost 2 bases and the J gene lost 6 bases, with 5 bases spanning the gap. CDR3 size: 12 residues. Per germline, CDR1 LNHDA and CDR2 SQIVND (reference sequence). This specimen belongs to a study of blood T cell repertoires in COVID-19. Study details: There were acute and convalescent COVID-19 samples, and they came from the United States, Italy and Spain. In each case, the material was cDNA or gDNA derived from T cells, B-cell-depleted T cells, or PBMCs.

The sample consisted of peripheral blood. The V gene is TRBV19, the J gene TRBJ1-5, with D tentatively TRBD1 (5 bases). The receptor comes from a middle-aged woman with acute or convalescent COVID-19. CDR3 loop: CASSIRGQPQHF. CDR3 DNA sequence: TGTGCCAGTAGTATAAGGGGTCAGCCCCAGCATTTT.